These 23 T cell receptor beta chains came from one sample sequenced in a study of human T cells and chemical hapten exposure (dated by TCRdb to the early 2020s). The time point label here, explained by the study, means: patch test 2, 6 weeks after DPC sensitization. The intended sense of this specimen's treatment or condition label: therapeutic diphenylcyclopropenone sensitization with weekly scalp DPC. The library was prepared using RACE. Reads for this sample came from a NextSeq 500. Starting from the raw public reads, TCRdb applied fastp trimming at Q25, assembled clones with MiXCR and retained in-frame beta chains. Each CDR3 protein appears once, grouped with its most common genes and DNA. The sample records tens of thousands of distinct CDR3 sequences, 7.5% to 10% of which are singletons. Approximately 1.6% of the sample is held by the ten biggest clonotypes. The sequencing here drew on whole blood, taken in connection with sensitization to the hapten diphenylcyclopropenone (DPC). Receptors were obtained from a woman in her forties or fifties with alopecia areata. Some clones in this sample may be carry-over from other donors' samples.

This clonotype occurred a few times. DNA for the CDR3: TGCGCCAGCAGCCAAGTACAGGAAAACTATGGCTACACCTTC. Translation: CASSQVQENYGYTF. The chain couples TRBV4-3 to TRBJ1-2, with D possibly matching TRBD1 (5 bases). CDR1 and CDR2 (germline): LGHNA, YSLEER. The CDR3 length is 14 residues. The V end lost 1 base, the J end lost 2 bases, and 8 bases lay between the germline ends.

This clonotype has a handful of counts. The CDR3, as DNA: TGCAGTGCTAGACCTTGGACAGGGAGGGTCACTGAAGCTTTCTTT. Translated: CSARPWTGRVTEAFF. This chain links TRBV20-1 with TRBJ1-1, with TRBD1 matching over 8 bases. Germline V CDR1 and CDR2: DFQATT, SNEGSKA (reference sequence). V shed 2 bases and J 4 bases; nucleotides not matched to a gene: 9. CDR3 length: 15 amino acids.

The chain has TRBV3-1 and TRBJ2-7; TRBD2 aligns across 10 bases. CDR3 length: 14 residues. V lost 3 bases to trimming and J lost 3 bases; unmatched junction nucleotides: 2. In germline, CDR1 is LGHDT, CDR2 YNNKEL (reference sequence). The DNA of the CDR3 is TGTGCCAGCAGCCAGGGACTAGCGATCTACGAGCAGTACTTC. Translated, it gives CASSQGLAIYEQYF.

This chain uses TRBV12-3 or TRBV12-4 with TRBJ1-1; no clear D gene. Trimming removed 3 bases at V and 1 base at J, with 6 bases between. This CDR3 is 13 amino acids long. The CDR3: CASSFSPNTEAFF. The CDR3 coding sequence is TGTGCCAGCAGTTTTTCCCCGAACACTGAAGCTTTCTTT.

This chain connects TRBV12-5 to TRBJ2-7; D remains unclear. The CDR3 covers 12 residues. Germline-derived CDR1 and CDR2 are LGHNT and FRNRAP. Trimming stripped 5 bases from V and 0 bases from J, with 5 bases between. CDR3 region: CASGPSSYEQYF. CDR3 sequence (DNA): TGTGCTAGTGGTCCCAGCTCCTACGAGCAGTACTTC.

The rearrangement uses TRBV18 and TRBJ1-1; 7 bases line up with TRBD1. The length of the CDR3 is 15 residues. Germline CDR1 KGHSH, CDR2 LQKENI. J was trimmed by 0 bases and V by 6 bases; bases with no gene match: 7. CDR3 region: CASSSGQQMNTEAFF. CDR3 bases: TGTGCCAGCTCCTCGGGACAGCAGATGAACACTGAAGCTTTCTTT.

This clonotype was observed many times. The V gene is TRBV6-5, the J gene TRBJ1-2, with D maybe TRBD1 (6 bases). Germline lookup yields CDR1 MNHEY and CDR2 SVGAGI. The CDR3 covers 18 residues. With 7 bases removed from V and 2 bases from J, the gap between germline ends came to 26 bases. The CDR3 reads CASTKGVHPGTPNYGYTF. CDR3 sequence (DNA): TGTGCCAGCACCAAAGGTGTGCATCCCGGGACACCAAACTATGGCTACACCTTC.

V is TRBV6-2 or TRBV6-3 and J is TRBJ1-2, with 8 positions matching TRBD1. The CDR3 runs to 13 residues. With 5 bases clipped from V and 7 bases from J, the junction kept 6 bases outside the gene matches. The germline CDR1 and CDR2 sequences are MNHEY and SVGEGT. CDR3 region: CASSATGATGYTF. DNA for the CDR3: TGTGCCAGCAGTGCGACAGGGGCGACTGGCTACACCTTC.

This clonotype was found many times. V is TRBV10-2 and J is TRBJ2-2; D gene ambiguous. Germline values: CDR1 WSHSY, CDR2 SAAADI. Trimming took 7 bases from V and 4 from J, leaving 13 bases between them. This CDR3 is built from 14 residues. The CDR3 DNA reads as TGCGCCAGCATAGGAAGCTTTGGCACCGGGGAGCTGTTTTTT. Protein sequence: CASIGSFGTGELFF.

This rearrangement joins TRBV12-3 or TRBV12-4 to TRBJ2-3, with TRBD2 matching 8 bases. The CDR3 has 14 amino acids. V lost 6 bases to trimming and J lost 6 bases; unmatched junction nucleotides: 8. This CDR3 reads CASRPGGAKDTQYF. CDR3 nucleotides: TGTGCCAGCAGGCCCGGGGGGGCCAAGGATACGCAGTATTTT.

V gene TRBV7-2 combines with J gene TRBJ1-4; the D is unclear. Germline lookup yields CDR1 SGHTA and CDR2 FQGNSA. The germline V and J ends were trimmed by 3 bases and 6 bases, with 8 bases remaining between them. The CDR3 runs to 13 residues. The CDR3 reads CASSFRWDEKLFF. The CDR3 DNA reads as TGTGCCAGCAGCTTTAGATGGGATGAAAAACTGTTTTTT.

This clonotype was found a few times. This chain uses TRBV5-1 with TRBJ2-7; D possibly corresponds to TRBD1 (5 bases). Trimming took 4 bases from V and 3 from J, leaving 20 bases between them. Germline V CDR1 and CDR2: SGHRS, YFSETQ. There are 16 residues in the CDR3. CDR3 sequence (DNA): TGCGCCAGCAGCCCTGGGGCTGGCGATAAGGACTACGAGCAGTACTTC. It translates to CASSPGAGDKDYEQYF.

The chain links TRBV11-2 to TRBJ2-2; D is uncertain. Trimming shortened V by 5 bases and J by 1 base, and 8 bases separated the two germline ends. The CDR3 spans 14 residues. Germline values: CDR1 SGHAT, CDR2 FQNNGV. In nucleotides, the CDR3 is TGTGCCAGCAGCCCTATGGTGAACACCGGGGAGCTGTTTTTT. Residues: CASSPMVNTGELFF.

The sample holds a few counts of this clonotype. The V gene is TRBV27, the J gene TRBJ2-1, with 9 bases that match TRBD1. The CDR3 consists of 13 residues. After removal of 9 bases from V and 6 bases from J, the junction contained 6 bases not matched to a gene. The germline V gene has CDR1 MNHEY and CDR2 SMNVEV (reference sequence). DNA of the CDR3: TGTGCCAGTGCGGACAGGGGAGTCAATGAGCAGTTCTTC. It encodes CASADRGVNEQFF.

In its sample, this clonotype was seen a few times. The chain carries TRBV18 and TRBJ1-5; 9 bases are shared with TRBD1. The germline gives CDR1 KGHSH, CDR2 LQKENI. The CDR3 has 16 residues. Trimming took 4 bases from V and 6 from J; bases not matched to a gene: 10. The CDR3 reads CASSLTGTGYGQPQHF. In nucleotides, the CDR3 is TGTGCCAGCTCACTGACCGGGACAGGGTACGGTCAGCCCCAGCATTTT.

This clonotype was seen a handful of times. The rearrangement links TRBV29-1 to TRBJ2-1; 8 nucleotides align to TRBD1. Losses at the gene ends were 4 bases for V and 0 bases for J; bases not matched to a gene: 11. In germline, CDR1 is SQVTM, CDR2 ANQGSEA. The CDR3 totals 17 residues. CDR3 sequence (DNA): TGCAGCGTTGCGGGACAGGTATCCCTGGGCTCCTACAATGAGCAGTTCTTC. As protein: CSVAGQVSLGSYNEQFF.

This clonotype was found a few times. This sequence joins TRBV28 and TRBJ1-2, with 9 positions matching TRBD1. The V gene's germline CDR1 is MDHEN and CDR2 SYDVKM. The ends lost 4 bases at V and 2 bases at J; junction bases unmatched: 5. This CDR3 is built from 15 residues. The CDR3, as DNA: TGTGCCAGCAGTTCCTTCGGGACAGGGAACTATGGCTACACCTTC. It translates to CASSSFGTGNYGYTF.

This clonotype turned up a few times. The J gene is TRBJ1-1, the V gene TRBV27; D perhaps matches TRBD1 (6 bases). The V and J ends lost 0 bases and 11 bases respectively, with 19 bases between them. Per the germline V gene, CDR1 is MNHEY and CDR2 is SMNVEV (reference sequence). The CDR3 contains 15 residues. Here the CDR3 DNA reads TGTGCCAGCAGTTTATCTAGGGACATGTTTGCGGAGGCTTTCTTT. The encoded protein is CASSLSRDMFAEAFF.

This chain connects TRBV5-1 to TRBJ2-3; no reliable D call. The V gene's germline CDR1 is SGHRS and CDR2 YFSETQ. V dropped 0 bases and J dropped 10 bases, with 21 bases sitting between them. The CDR3 is made up of 16 amino acids. The CDR3 loop is CASSLERVGYAIPQYF. The DNA for the CDR3 is TGCGCCAGCAGCTTGGAGAGAGTAGGCTACGCTATACCGCAGTATTTT.

CDR3 sequence: CASLRGLRPYF. CDR3 nucleotides: TGTGCCAGCCTACGGGGGCTCAGGCCCTACTTC. This chain uses TRBV28 with TRBJ2-5; D is possibly TRBD1 or TRBD2 (6 bases each). Germline-derived CDR1 and CDR2 are MDHEN and SYDVKM. There are 11 residues in the CDR3. Trimming cost V 8 bases and J 14 bases, with 18 bases left between them. Full variable domain (remainder filled in from reference TRBV28 and TRBJ2-5): DVKVTQSSRYLVKRTGEKVFLECVQDMDHENMFWYRQDPGLGLRLIYFSYDVKMKEKGDIPEGYSVSREKKERFSLILESASTNQTSMYLCASLRGLRPYFGPGTRLLVL.

The table lists this clonotype with many counts. The chain couples TRBV27 to TRBJ1-5; TRBD1 might be the D (5 bases). Germline-derived CDR1 and CDR2 are MNHEY and SMNVEV (reference sequence). V lost 10 bases to trimming and J lost 2 bases, with 24 bases between them. The CDR3 covers 17 residues. This chain's CDR3 is CATNKPPLPGRNQPQHF. The CDR3 DNA reads as TGTGCCACCAATAAACCCCCCCTCCCGGGACGCAATCAGCCCCAGCATTTT.

The rearrangement joins TRBV6-1 to TRBJ1-5; 9 positions agree with TRBD1. Germline CDR1 reads MNHNS; CDR2 reads SASEGT. V dropped 6 bases and J dropped 2; count of bases not matched to a gene: 5. The CDR3 sequence is 15 residues long. DNA for the CDR3: TGTGCCAGCAGAGCGGACAGGGGAGGCAATCAGCCCCAGCATTTT. This codes for CASRADRGGNQPQHF.

The sample holds a few counts of this clonotype. This sequence joins TRBV14 and TRBJ2-6; unclear D gene. Germline V gene lookup returns CDR1 SGHDN and CDR2 FVKESK. The CDR3 is made up of 15 amino acids. The V end was cut by 6 bases, the J end by 0 bases, with 9 bases between. This CDR3 is CASSLSFSGANVLTF. The CDR3 region has the DNA TGTGCCAGCAGTCTAAGCTTCTCTGGGGCCAACGTCCTGACTTTC.